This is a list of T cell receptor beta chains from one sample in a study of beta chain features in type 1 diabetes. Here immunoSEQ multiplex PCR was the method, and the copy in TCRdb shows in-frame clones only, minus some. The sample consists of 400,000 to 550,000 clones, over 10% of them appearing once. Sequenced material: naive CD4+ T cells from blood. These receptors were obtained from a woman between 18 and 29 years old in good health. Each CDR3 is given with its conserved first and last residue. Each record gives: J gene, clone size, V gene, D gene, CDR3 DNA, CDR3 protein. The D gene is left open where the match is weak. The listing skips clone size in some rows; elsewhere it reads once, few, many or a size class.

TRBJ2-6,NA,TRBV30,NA,TGTGCCTGGAGTATGGACTCTGGGGCCAACGTCCTGACTTTC,CAWSMDSGANVLTF
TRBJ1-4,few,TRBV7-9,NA,TGTGCCAGCAGCTTTGCCTTGCGTGACCCCCGGGACAAGGGGGAAAAACTGTTTTTT,CASSFALRDPRDKGEKLFF
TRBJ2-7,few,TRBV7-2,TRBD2,TGTGCCAGCAGCTGGAACAGACTAGCGGGAGTTTACGAGCAGTACTTC,CASSWNRLAGVYEQYF
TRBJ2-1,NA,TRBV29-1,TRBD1,TGCAGCGGGGACAGGGCATACAATGAGCAGTTCTTC,CSGDRAYNEQFF
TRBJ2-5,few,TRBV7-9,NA,TGTGCCAGCAGCTTAGCAGGAGCAGAGACCCAGTACTTC,CASSLAGAETQYF
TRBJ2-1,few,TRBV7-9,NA,TGTGCCAGCAGCACCTTTAATGAGCAGTTCTTC,CASSTFNEQFF
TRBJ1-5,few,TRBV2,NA,TGTGCCAGCAGTGAAGCGTGGGGGGATCAGCCCCAGCATTTT,CASSEAWGDQPQHF
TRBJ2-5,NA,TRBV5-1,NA,TGCGCCAGCAGCTTCGGGGGAGAGACCCAGTACTTC,CASSFGGETQYF
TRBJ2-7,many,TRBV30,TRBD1,TGTGCCTGGAGCCGGGACAGGGACTACGAGCAGTACTTC,CAWSRDRDYEQYF
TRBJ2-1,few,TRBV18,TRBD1,TGTGCCAGTAAAACCGGGACAGGATTTGGTGAGCAGTTCTTC,CASKTGTGFGEQFF
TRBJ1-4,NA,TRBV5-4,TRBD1,TGTGCCAGCAGCCCGGGACAGGAGAGAACTAATGAAAAACTGTTTTTT,CASSPGQERTNEKLFF
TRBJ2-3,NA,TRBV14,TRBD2,TGTGCCAGCAGCGTAGCGGGGGGCTACACAGATACGCAGTATTTT,CASSVAGGYTDTQYF
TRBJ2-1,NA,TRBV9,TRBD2,TGTGCCAGCAGCGTAAGCGGGGGTACGACTTCCTACAATGAGCAGTTCTTC,CASSVSGGTTSYNEQFF
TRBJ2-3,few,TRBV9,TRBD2,TGTGCCAGCAGCACTAAACTAGCGGGAGTTTCAGATACGCAGTATTTT,CASSTKLAGVSDTQYF
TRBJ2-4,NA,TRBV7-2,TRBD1,TGTGCCAGCAGCCGCAGACAGGGGGTAGCCAAAAACATTCAGTACTTC,CASSRRQGVAKNIQYF
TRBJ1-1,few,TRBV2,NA,TGTGCCAGCAGTGGGCAGGGCGGATATACTGAAGCTTTCTTT,CASSGQGGYTEAFF
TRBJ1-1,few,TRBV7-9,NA,TGTGCCAGCGGGAGAACAGTGAACACTGAAGCTTTCTTT,CASGRTVNTEAFF
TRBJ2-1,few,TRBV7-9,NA,TGTGCCAGCAGCCTGGGGACGGGATCCTACAATGAGCAGTTCTTC,CASSLGTGSYNEQFF
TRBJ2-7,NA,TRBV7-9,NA,TGTGCCAGCAGCAACACACAGTTTTACGAGCAGTACTTC,CASSNTQFYEQYF
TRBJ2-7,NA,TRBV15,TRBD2,TGTGCCACCAGCAGAGGGACTAGCGGGTCCTACGAGCAGTACTTC,CATSRGTSGSYEQYF
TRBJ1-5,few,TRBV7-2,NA,TGTGCCAGCAGCTTAGCGTGGGGACTCAATCAGCCCCAGCATTTT,CASSLAWGLNQPQHF
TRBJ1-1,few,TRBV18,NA,TGTGCCAGCTCACCACGGTCAGGGACGAACACTGAAGCTTTCTTT,CASSPRSGTNTEAFF
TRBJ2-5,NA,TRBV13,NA,TGTGCCAGCAGTCAGGGTCGGCTGCGTACGGGGGAGCAGTACTTC,CASSQGRLRTGEQYF
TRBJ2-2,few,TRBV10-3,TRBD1,TGTGCCATCAGCGACAGGGGGCTTAACACCGGGGAGCTGTTTTTT,CAISDRGLNTGELFF
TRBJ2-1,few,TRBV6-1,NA,TGTGCCAGCAGCCCAAGTCATTACAATGAGCAGTTCTTC,CASSPSHYNEQFF
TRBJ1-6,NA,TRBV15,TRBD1,TGTGCCACCAGCAGAGACAGTAGGGACAGGGGGTCACCCCTCCACTTT,CATSRDSRDRGSPLHF
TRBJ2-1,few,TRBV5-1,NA,TGCGCCAGCAAAAAAGCCAGGCAAAATGAGCAGTTCTTC,CASKKARQNEQFF
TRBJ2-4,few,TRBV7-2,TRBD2,TGTGCCAGCAGCAGCTCCCCCGGGACTAGCGGGAGAGGGGTCATTCAGTACTTC,CASSSSPGTSGRGVIQYF
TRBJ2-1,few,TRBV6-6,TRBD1,TGTGCCAGTCGAAAGGGACAGGGGTCATACGAGCAGTTCTTC,CASRKGQGSYEQFF
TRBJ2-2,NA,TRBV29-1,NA,TGCAGCGTTGAAAGGGGTCCAGGGAGAACCGGGGAGCTGTTTTTT,CSVERGPGRTGELFF
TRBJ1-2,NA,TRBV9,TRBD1,TGTGCCAGCAGCTCCCCGTTGGATTCGCGACAGGGCTATGGCTACACCTTC,CASSSPLDSRQGYGYTF
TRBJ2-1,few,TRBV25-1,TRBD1,TGTGCCAGCAGTGAATCCGGGACAGGGGGCTTGAATGAGCAGTTCTTC,CASSESGTGGLNEQFF
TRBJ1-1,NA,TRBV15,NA,TGTGCCACCAGCAGATTTGCAGGGGCTGAAGCTTTCTTT,CATSRFAGAEAFF
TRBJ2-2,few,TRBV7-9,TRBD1,TGTGCCAGCAGTAAGACAGGGGGAATCACCGGGGAGCTGTTTTTT,CASSKTGGITGELFF
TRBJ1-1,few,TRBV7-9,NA,TGTGCCAGCAGCGTTACAAGGCCAAGAGCCTTGAACACTGAAGCTTTCTTT,CASSVTRPRALNTEAFF
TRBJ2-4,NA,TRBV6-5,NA,TGTGCCAGCAGTAGCGACAGGTCAGCCAAAAACATTCAGTACTTC,CASSSDRSAKNIQYF
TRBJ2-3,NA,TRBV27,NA,TGTGCCAGCAGTTTAACCGCAACTAGCACAGATACGCAGTATTTT,CASSLTATSTDTQYF
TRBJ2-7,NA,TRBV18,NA,TGTGCCAGCTCACCACCGACGGGACCCGCCTACGAGCAGTACTTC,CASSPPTGPAYEQYF
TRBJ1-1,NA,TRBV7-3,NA,TGTGCCAGCAGACAGGGAGTGAACACTGAAGCTTTCTTT,CASRQGVNTEAFF
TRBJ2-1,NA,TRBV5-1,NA,TGCGCCAGCAGCTTTATGGCGATAAGCTCCTACAATGAGCAGTTCTTC,CASSFMAISSYNEQFF
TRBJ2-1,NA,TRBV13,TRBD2,TGTGCCAGCAGCCCTGGACTAGCGGTATACAATGAGCAGTTCTTC,CASSPGLAVYNEQFF
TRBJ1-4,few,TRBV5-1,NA,TGCGCCAGCAGCCTCGACAGCCCTAGTGGACTGTTTTTT,CASSLDSPSGLFF
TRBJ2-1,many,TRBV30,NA,TGTGCCTGGAGGGTCCGGGCTAGCAATGAGCAGTTCTTC,CAWRVRASNEQFF
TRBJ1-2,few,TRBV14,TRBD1,TGTGCCAGCAGCCAGACAGGGTGGCGCGGTGGCTACACCTTC,CASSQTGWRGGYTF
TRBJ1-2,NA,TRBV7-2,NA,TGTGCCAGCAGTGGACGACAGGCTTTGAGCTACACCTTC,CASSGRQALSYTF
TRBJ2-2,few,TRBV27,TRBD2,TGTGCCAGCAGTTTGGGTATAGCGGGAGGGCCCGGGGAGCTGTTTTTT,CASSLGIAGGPGELFF
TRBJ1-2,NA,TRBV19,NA,TGTGCCAGTAGTATTAATGCGGAGAACTATGGCTACACCTTC,CASSINAENYGYTF
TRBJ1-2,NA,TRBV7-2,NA,TGTGCCAGCAGCTTAGAGGCAGGGAATGGCTACACCTTC,CASSLEAGNGYTF
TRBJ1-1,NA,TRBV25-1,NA,TGTGCCAGCAGTGAAGACTCTCAAAAAGCTTTCTTT,CASSEDSQKAFF
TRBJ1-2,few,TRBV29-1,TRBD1,TGCAGCGTCGTGTTGATAGACAGGGGGTCCTATGGCTACACCTTC,CSVVLIDRGSYGYTF
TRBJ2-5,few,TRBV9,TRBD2,TGTGCCAGCAGCGTACGGGGACTAGCGGGAGTAGAGACCCAGTACTTC,CASSVRGLAGVETQYF
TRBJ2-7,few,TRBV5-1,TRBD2,TGCGCCAGCAGCTCCGAAGGACTAGCGGGAGAAGCCGAGCAGTACTTC,CASSSEGLAGEAEQYF
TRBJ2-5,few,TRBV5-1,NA,TGCGCCAGCAGCTCCTGGGAGACCCAGTACTTC,CASSSWETQYF
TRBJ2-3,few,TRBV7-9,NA,TGTGCCAGCAGCATCCTCGGTGTGAGCACAGATACGCAGTATTTT,CASSILGVSTDTQYF
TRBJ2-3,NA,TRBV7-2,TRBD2,TGTGCCAGCAGACATAGCGGGAGTCTAAGGTTCCCAGATACGCAGTATTTT,CASRHSGSLRFPDTQYF
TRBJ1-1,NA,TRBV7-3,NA,TGTGCCAGCAGCTTAGGGTCTAGCCTCACTGAAGCTTTCTTT,CASSLGSSLTEAFF
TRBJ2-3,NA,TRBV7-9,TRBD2,TGTGCCAGCAGCCTAACGACGACTAGCGGGACTAGCACAGATACGCAGTATTTT,CASSLTTTSGTSTDTQYF